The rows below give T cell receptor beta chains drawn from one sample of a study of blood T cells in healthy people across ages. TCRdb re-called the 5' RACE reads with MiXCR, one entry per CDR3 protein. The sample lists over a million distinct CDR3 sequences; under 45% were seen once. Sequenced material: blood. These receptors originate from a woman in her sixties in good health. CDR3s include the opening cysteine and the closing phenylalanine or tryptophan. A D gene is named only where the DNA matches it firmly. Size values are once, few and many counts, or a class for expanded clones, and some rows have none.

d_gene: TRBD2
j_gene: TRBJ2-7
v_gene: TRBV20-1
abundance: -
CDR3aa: CSARGPGTSGGLAKNIRYF
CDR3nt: TGCAGTGCTAGAGGCCCAGGGACTAGCGGAGGACTAGCCAAAAACATTCGGTACTTC

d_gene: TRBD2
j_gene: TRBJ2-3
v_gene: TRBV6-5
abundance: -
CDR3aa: CASSYGAGASTDMQYF
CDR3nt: TGTGCCAGCAGTTACGGAGCGGGGGCTAGCACAGATATGCAGTATTTT

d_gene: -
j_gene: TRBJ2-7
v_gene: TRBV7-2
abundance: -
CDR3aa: CASSEGGSFTYEQYF
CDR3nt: TGTGCCAGCAGCGAAGGGGGGAGTTTCACCTACGAGCAGTACTTC

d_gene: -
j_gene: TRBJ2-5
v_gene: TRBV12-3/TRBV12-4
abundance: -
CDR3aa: CASSLQLGAETQYF
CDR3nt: TGTGCCAGCAGTCTTCAACTAGGAGCAGAGACCCAGTACTTC

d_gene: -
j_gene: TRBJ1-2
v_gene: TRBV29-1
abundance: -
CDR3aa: CSVEGQDPYGYTF
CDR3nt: TGCAGCGTTGAGGGGCAGGATCCCTATGGCTACACCTTC

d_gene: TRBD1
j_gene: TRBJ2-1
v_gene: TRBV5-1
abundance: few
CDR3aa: CASSLVGDRRNEQFF
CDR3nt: TGCGCCAGCAGCTTGGTAGGGGACAGGAGAAATGAGCAGTTCTTC

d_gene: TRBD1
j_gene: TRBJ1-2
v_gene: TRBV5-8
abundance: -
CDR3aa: CASSLGTRGPNYGYTF
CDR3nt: TGTGCCAGCAGCTTGGGCACCAGGGGGCCCAACTATGGCTACACCTTC

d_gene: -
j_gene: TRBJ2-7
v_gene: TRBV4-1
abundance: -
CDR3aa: CASSLTGRGEDQYF
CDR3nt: TGCGCCAGCAGTCTGACAGGGAGGGGAGAGGACCAGTACTTC

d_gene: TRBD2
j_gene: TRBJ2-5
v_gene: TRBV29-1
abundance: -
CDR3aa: CSTGREQETQYF
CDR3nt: TGCAGCACTGGGAGGGAACAAGAGACCCAGTACTTC

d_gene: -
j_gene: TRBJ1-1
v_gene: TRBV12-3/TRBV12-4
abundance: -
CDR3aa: CASSSLSGTEAFF
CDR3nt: TGTGCCAGCAGTTCCCTGTCCGGGACTGAAGCTTTCTTT

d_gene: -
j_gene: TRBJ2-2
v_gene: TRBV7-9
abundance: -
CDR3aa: CANSPGVGTGELFF
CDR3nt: TGTGCCAACAGTCCAGGGGTCGGAACCGGGGAGCTGTTTTTT

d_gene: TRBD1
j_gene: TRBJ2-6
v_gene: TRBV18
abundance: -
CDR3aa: CASSPSTGTGMVSGANVLTF
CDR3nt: TGTGCCAGCTCACCCTCCACCGGGACAGGGATGGTGTCTGGGGCCAACGTCCTGACTTTC

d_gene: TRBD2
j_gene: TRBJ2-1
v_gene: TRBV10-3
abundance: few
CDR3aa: CAISDSGSYNEQFF
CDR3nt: TGTGCCATCAGTGATAGCGGGAGCTACAATGAGCAGTTCTTC

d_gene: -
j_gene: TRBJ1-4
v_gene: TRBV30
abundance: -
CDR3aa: CAWSFPARRAGKLFF
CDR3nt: TGTGCCTGGAGTTTCCCGGCCAGGAGGGCAGGAAAACTGTTTTTT

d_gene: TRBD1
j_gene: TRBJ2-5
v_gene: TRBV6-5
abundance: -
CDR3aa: CASSQDRVGRTQYF
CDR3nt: TGTGCCAGCAGCCAGGACAGGGTGGGACGGACCCAGTACTTC

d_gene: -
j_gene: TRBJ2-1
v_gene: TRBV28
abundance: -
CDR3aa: CASSFFHEQFF
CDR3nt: TGTGCCAGCAGTTTTTTCCATGAGCAGTTCTTC

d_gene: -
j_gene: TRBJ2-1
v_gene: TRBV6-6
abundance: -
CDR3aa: CASSPAGSGGNEQFF
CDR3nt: TGTGCCAGCAGCCCCGCGGGGAGTGGGGGCAATGAGCAGTTCTTC

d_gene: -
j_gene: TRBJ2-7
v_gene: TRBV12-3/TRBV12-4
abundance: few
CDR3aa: CASSLEVTKYEQYF
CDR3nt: TGTGCCAGCAGTTTAGAGGTCACCAAGTACGAGCAGTACTTC

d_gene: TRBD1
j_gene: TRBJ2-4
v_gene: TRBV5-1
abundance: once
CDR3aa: CASSWDLRDRGSSLAKNIQYF
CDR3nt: TGCGCCAGCAGCTGGGATCTCCGGGACAGGGGGTCTAGTCTAGCCAAAAACATTCAGTACTTC

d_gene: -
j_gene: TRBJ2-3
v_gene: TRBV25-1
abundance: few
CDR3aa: CASSEVPNTQYF
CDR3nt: TGTGCCAGCAGTGAAGTACCCAATACGCAGTATTTT

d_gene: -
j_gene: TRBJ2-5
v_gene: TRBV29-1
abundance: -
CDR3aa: CSVEGPLLNEQYF
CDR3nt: TGCAGCGTTGAGGGGCCCCTCCTTAATGAGCAGTACTTC

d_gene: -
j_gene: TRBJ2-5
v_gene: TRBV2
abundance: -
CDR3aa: CACSEGRGPETQYF
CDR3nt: TGTGCCTGCAGTGAAGGAAGGGGCCCAGAGACCCAGTACTTC

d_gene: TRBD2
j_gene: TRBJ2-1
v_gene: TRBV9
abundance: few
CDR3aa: CASSLTPGLAKNNEQFF
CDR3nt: TGTGCCAGCAGCCTTACTCCGGGACTAGCGAAAAACAATGAGCAGTTCTTC

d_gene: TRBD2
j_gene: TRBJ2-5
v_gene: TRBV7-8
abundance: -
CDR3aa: CASSLTSGGTSQETQYF
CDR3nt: TGTGCCAGCAGCCTGACTAGCGGGGGAACTTCCCAAGAGACCCAGTACTTC

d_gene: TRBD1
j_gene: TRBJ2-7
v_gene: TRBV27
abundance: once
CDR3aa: CASSREQGPNYEQYF
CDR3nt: TGTGCCAGCAGCCGCGAACAGGGGCCCAACTACGAGCAGTACTTC

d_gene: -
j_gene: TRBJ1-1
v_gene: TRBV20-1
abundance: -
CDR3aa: CSVRRGNTEAFF
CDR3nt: TGCAGTGTTAGAAGAGGGAACACTGAAGCTTTCTTT

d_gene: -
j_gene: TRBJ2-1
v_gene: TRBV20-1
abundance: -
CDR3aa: CSARVPGAAKYNEQFF
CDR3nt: TGCAGTGCTAGAGTTCCTGGGGCAGCCAAATACAATGAGCAGTTCTTC

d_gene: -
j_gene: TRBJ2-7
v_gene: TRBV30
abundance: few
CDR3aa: CAWNHDSGYEQYF
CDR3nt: TGTGCCTGGAACCATGACAGTGGGTACGAGCAGTACTTC

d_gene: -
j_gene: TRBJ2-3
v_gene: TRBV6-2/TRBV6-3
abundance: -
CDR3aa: CASKSLLGAHTDTQYF
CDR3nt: TGTGCCAGCAAATCACTGCTCGGGGCACACACAGATACGCAGTATTTT

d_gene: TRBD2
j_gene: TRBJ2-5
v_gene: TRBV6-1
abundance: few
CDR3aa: CASSDTGLAQETQYF
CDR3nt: TGTGCCAGCAGTGACACAGGACTAGCGCAAGAGACCCAGTACTTC

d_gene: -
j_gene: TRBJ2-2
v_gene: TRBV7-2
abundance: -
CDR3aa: CASSPRVASHGNTGELFF
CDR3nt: TGTGCCAGCAGCCCACGGGTGGCATCCCACGGGAACACCGGGGAGCTGTTTTTT

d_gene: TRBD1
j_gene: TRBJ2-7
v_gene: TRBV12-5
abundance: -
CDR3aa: CASGRGTGAGYEQYF
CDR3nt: TGTGCTAGTGGTAGAGGGACAGGGGCGGGGTACGAGCAGTACTTC

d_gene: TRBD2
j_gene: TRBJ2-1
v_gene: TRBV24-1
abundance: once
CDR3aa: CATSPPRREEVDEQFF
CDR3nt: TGTGCCACCAGCCCCCCCAGGCGGGAGGAAGTGGATGAGCAGTTCTTC